This T cell receptor (beta chain) appears in the sequencing data of a study of blood T cell repertoires in COVID-19. Study details: Acute and convalescent COVID-19 samples came from the United States, Italy and Spain.

Per the study methods: Reference gene primer amplification gave estimated nucleated cell counts. Profiling relied on immunoSEQ multiplex PCR, and the TCRdb table lists in-frame clones only, not all of them. D and trimming come from the DNA, and the V and J calls and clone size come from that table. This sample has more than 100,000 clones, with approximately 81% found just once. This clone has only one observation. CDR3 size: 13 residues. Between the trimmed V and J ends, which lost 4 bases and 8 bases, there was a span of 13 bases. Germline V gene lookup returns CDR1 SGHRS and CDR2 YFSETQ. The chain links TRBV5-1 to TRBJ2-1; a weak D match, TRBD2 (6 bases). Specimen: peripheral blood. The clonotype comes from a woman aged 55-70 years with active or convalescent COVID-19. The CDR3 region has the DNA TGCGCCAGCAGCACCGGGACTGTCGATGAGCAGTTCTTC. This encodes CASSTGTVDEQFF.